The 18 T cell receptor beta chains below all came from one sample that was sequenced in a study of blood T cell repertoires in COVID-19. Method: immunoSEQ multiplex PCR; TCRdb's copy keeps in-frame clones and lacks some. The profile shows approximately 94,000 clones, roughly 90% of them singletons. Source material: peripheral blood. These receptors were collected from a man aged 45-60 years with active COVID-19.

The chain employs TRBV5-1 and TRBJ1-1; unclear D gene. Trimming took off 0 bases at V and 0 bases at J, with 12 bases between the two ends. The CDR3 runs 16 residues. The germline V gene has CDR1 SGHRS and CDR2 YFSETQ. In DNA form, the CDR3 reads TGCGCCAGCAGCTTGGGGCAGGCCGTCATGAACACTGAAGCTTTCTTT. Protein sequence: CASSLGQAVMNTEAFF.

The rearrangement links TRBV5-1 to TRBJ1-1; D might be TRBD1 (5 bases). Trimming pared 4 bases from V and 0 bases from J, leaving 13 bases between. In germline, CDR1 is SGHRS, CDR2 YFSETQ. The CDR3 consists of 15 residues. The CDR3 nucleotides read TGCGCCAGCAGCCCAGGGACTCCATTGAACACTGAAGCTTTCTTT. This translates into CASSPGTPLNTEAFF.

The chain links TRBV5-1 to TRBJ2-3, with 9 bases that match TRBD2. The length of the CDR3 is 17 residues. Unmatched junction bases numbered 13, after V lost 5 bases and J lost 3 bases. Per germline, CDR1 SGHRS and CDR2 YFSETQ. CDR3 residues: CASRRAGGESLTDTQYF. The CDR3 region has the DNA TGCGCCAGCAGGCGGGCGGGAGGGGAGTCATTAACAGATACGCAGTATTTT.

This chain connects TRBV24-1 to TRBJ2-2; 7 bases agree with TRBD1. This CDR3 is 16 amino acids long. Germline loops: CDR1 KGHDR, CDR2 SFDVKD. With V trimmed by 2 bases and J by 1 base, 3 bases remained unmatched. The CDR3 DNA sequence: TGTGCCACCAGTGATTCCAGACAGGGGAACACCGGGGAGCTGTTTTTT. This translates into CATSDSRQGNTGELFF.

J is TRBJ2-2 and V is TRBV7-3, with TRBD2 as a possible D gene (6 bases). Trimming removed 10 bases at V and 4 bases at J, with 10 bases between. Germline CDR1 SGHTA, CDR2 FQGTGA. The CDR3 is 12 residues long. The CDR3 loop is CAIQRATGELFF. In DNA, the CDR3 is TGTGCCATCCAGCGGGCCACCGGGGAGCTGTTTTTT.

CDR3 region: CSARTDYGYTF. In DNA form, the CDR3 reads TGCAGTGCTAGGACAGACTATGGCTACACCTTC. J is TRBJ1-2 and V is TRBV20-1, with a possible D match to TRBD1 (5 bases). V lost 3 bases and J lost 3, with 5 bases in between. The CDR3 consists of 11 residues. From germline, CDR1 is DFQATT and CDR2 SNEGSKA (reference sequence).

The gene calls are TRBV3-1 (or the pseudogene TRBV3-2) and TRBJ1-3, with a tentative D call TRBD1 (5 bases). This CDR3 comprises 15 residues. Trimming removed 4 bases from V and 0 bases from J, with 10 bases in between. Germline assignment: CDR1 LGHDT and CDR2 YNNKEL (reference sequence). CDR3 nucleotide sequence: TGTGCCAGCAGCCTGGGGCCCTACTCTGGAAACACCATATATTTT. It yields the protein CASSLGPYSGNTIYF.

The chain uses TRBV3-1 (or the pseudogene TRBV3-2) and TRBJ1-2; D might be TRBD1 (6 bases). Germline V gene lookup returns CDR1 LGHDT and CDR2 YNNKEL (reference sequence). V was clipped by 1 base and J by 4 bases, with 10 bases between them. CDR3 length equals 14 residues. This CDR3 is CASSQGGGSYGYTF. CDR3 DNA sequence: TGTGCCAGCAGCCAAGGGGGGGGCAGCTATGGCTACACCTTC.

The V and J genes are TRBV4-2 and TRBJ2-1; possibly TRBD2 for D (6 bases). V lost 1 base and J 10 bases, leaving 23 bases between the germline ends. CDR3 length: 17 residues. Germline V gene data show CDR1 as LGHNA and CDR2 as YNFKEQ. CDR3 in amino acids: CASSQAPASASLREQFF. CDR3 sequence (DNA): TGTGCCAGCAGCCAAGCCCCCGCTAGCGCAAGCCTCAGGGAGCAGTTCTTC.

Comment on this clone: At one end, the junction sequence differs from germline, possibly due to a read error. The sample contains more than one DNA sequence encoding this CDR3. This rearrangement joins TRBV5-1 to TRBJ1-1, with a possible D match to TRBD1 (6 bases). The germline gives CDR1 SGHRS, CDR2 YFSETQ. The CDR3 length is 13 residues. CDR3: CASNPGAATEAFF. The CDR3 nucleotides read TGCGCCAGCAACCCAGGGGCCGCGACTGAAGCCTTCTTT. Filled out from reference TRBV5-1 and TRBJ1-1, the complete variable domain reads KAGVTQTPRYLIKTRGQQVTLSCSPISGHRSVSWYQQTPGQGLQFLFEYFSETQRNKGNFPGRFSGRQFSNSRSEMNVSTLELGDSALYLCASNPGAATEAFFGQGTRLTVV.

V usage is TRBV5-4 and J usage is TRBJ1-1; 9 positions match TRBD1. The CDR3 runs 16 residues. V lost 4 bases to trimming and J lost 1 base; unmatched junction nucleotides: 8. Per germline, CDR1 SGHNT and CDR2 YYREEE (reference sequence). The CDR3, as DNA: TGTGCCAGCAGCCCCGGACAGGGGACGGGGAACACTGAAGCTTTCTTT. This translates into CASSPGQGTGNTEAFF.

The chain carries TRBV10-2 and TRBJ2-7, with a tentative D call TRBD1 (5 bases). Trimming took 7 bases from V and 1 from J, leaving 14 bases between them. The CDR3 totals 14 residues. Germline loops: CDR1 WSHSY, CDR2 SAAADI. For the CDR3, the DNA is TGCGCCAGCACTAGGGGCCCTGAATCCTACGAGCAGTACGTC. It specifies CASTRGPESYEQYV.

V is TRBV5-1 and J is TRBJ2-1; 8 bases fit TRBD2. There are 17 residues in the CDR3. The V gene end was trimmed by 4 bases and the J gene end by 6 bases; junction bases not matched to a gene: 15. The germline V gene encodes CDR1 SGHRS and CDR2 YFSETQ. The CDR3 nucleotides read TGCGCCAGCAGCCTACCACGACTAGCGACGGGAATCAATGAGCAGTTCTTC. Translation gives CASSLPRLATGINEQFF.

J is TRBJ1-3 and V is TRBV18, with D uncertain. Trimming stripped 2 bases from V and 2 bases from J, with 10 bases between. The CDR3 runs to 15 residues. Germline CDR1 and CDR2: KGHSH and LQKENI. CDR3 in DNA: TGTGCCAGCTCACCATATGCACTGACTGGAAACACCATATATTTT. Translation gives CASSPYALTGNTIYF. The variable domain in full, completed from reference TRBV18 and TRBJ1-3, reads NAGVMQNPRHLVRRRGQEARLRCSPMKGHSHVYWYRQLPEEGLKFMVYLQKENIIDESGMPKERFSAEFPKEGPSILRIQQVVRGDSAAYFCASSPYALTGNTIYFGEGSWLTVV.

V and J are TRBV20-1 and TRBJ2-5; 11 nucleotides align to TRBD2. The CDR3 covers 16 residues. V lost 3 bases to trimming and J lost 5 bases; unmatched junction nucleotides: 11. CDR1 and CDR2 from the germline V gene are DFQATT and SNEGSKA (reference sequence). This CDR3 is CSASGATSGSLETQYF. The CDR3 DNA reads TGCAGTGCTAGTGGGGCAACTAGCGGGAGTTTGGAGACCCAGTACTTC.

The rearrangement joins TRBV10-2 to TRBJ2-1; 8 nucleotides match TRBD1. The CDR3 contains 15 residues. Germline trimming cut 7 bases from V and 8 bases from J; bases unmatched to any gene: 13. Germline assignment: CDR1 WSHSY and CDR2 SAAADI. This chain's CDR3 is CASKEDRVDGDEQFF. CDR3 in DNA: TGCGCCAGCAAAGAGGACAGGGTTGATGGGGATGAGCAGTTCTTC.

The rearrangement joins TRBV21-1 to TRBJ2-7; TRBD1 was called by the table and not checked on the DNA. TRBV21-1 is a pseudogene locus. There are 16 residues in the CDR3. The CDR3 region has the DNA TGTGCCAGCAGCAAAGGGTCCAGACCCAACAGGAACGAGCAGTACGTC. Translated: CASSKGSRPNRNEQYV.

This clone was seen only once. This sequence joins TRBV5-4 and TRBJ2-5; TRBD1 is a possible D gene (6 bases). Trimming took off 1 base at V and 10 bases at J, with 8 bases between the two ends. Germline V gene data show CDR1 as SGHNT and CDR2 as YYREEE (reference sequence). The CDR3 runs to 11 residues. The CDR3 loop reads CASSLRGIQYF. CDR3 coding DNA: TGTGCCAGCAGCTTGAGGGGGATCCAGTACTTC.